This TCR beta chain was obtained from a study of blood T cell repertoires in COVID-19. Overall study: Samples of COVID-19 (acute and convalescent) were obtained from the United States, Italy and Spain.

Libraries were prepared by immunoSEQ multiplex PCR; TCRdb keeps only in-frame clonotypes and omits some of them. Counted here are some 170,000 clones, approximately 87% occurring once; the ten biggest clones make up roughly an eighth. Germline V gene sequence: CDR1 ENHRY, CDR2 SYGVKD. This CDR3 comprises 13 residues. J gave up 5 bases and V 8 bases, and 7 bases lay outside the gene matches. Sequencing was performed on peripheral blood. The clonotype was recovered from a woman between 65 and 79 years old with COVID-19, enrolled during active disease. The chain links TRBV10-3 to TRBJ2-3, with 7 bases matching TRBD2. The CDR3 protein is CAIRPIAGDTQYF. In nucleotides, the CDR3 is TGTGCCATCCGCCCGATAGCGGGAGATACGCAGTATTTT.